The clone carrying this TCR beta chain was picked up a small number of times. What it binds is not known. The junction departs from the called germline gene at one end, perhaps through a read error. A heparinised blood draw that averaged roughly 100 mL was obtained once from each donor. Expressed TCRB transcripts were sequenced after all isolated RNA was converted to cDNA. Clones were read by immunoSEQ multiplex PCR, and TCRdb kept only the in-frame ones, dropping some. The sample has some 250,000 clones, 25% to 30% seen once. Per the germline V gene, CDR1 is GTSNPN and CDR2 is SVGIG (reference sequence). The length of the CDR3 is 12 residues. The data were obtained in a study of beta chain features in type 1 diabetes. The study, taken as a whole, reports: Short templates might get an advantage during PCR, and this would be equal in patients and controls. Reduced insertions and increased deletions marked VDJ junctions in type 1 diabetes patients. Type 1 diabetes patients had moderately but significantly shorter TCRB CDR3s in all four CD4+ subsets.

The specimen was central memory CD4+ T cells from blood. The TCR comes from a man aged 25 to 40 in good health. The chain has TRBV30 and TRBJ2-4; weak D call: TRBD1 (6 bases). The CDR3 protein is CAWREGGSSRDF. The DNA for the CDR3 is TGTGCCTGGAGGGAAGGGGGATCCTCTAGAGACTTC. Full variable domain (rest looked up from reference TRBV30 and TRBJ2-4): SQTIHQWPATLVQPVGSPLSLECTVEGTSNPNLYWYRQAAGRGLQLLFYSVGIGQISSEVPQNLSASRPQDRQFILSSKKLLLSDSGFYLCAWREGGSSRDFGAGTRLSVL.